Listed below are T cell receptor beta chains from one sample, sequenced in a study of blood T cell repertoires in COVID-19. The protocol was immunoSEQ multiplex PCR, while the TCRdb copy is restricted to in-frame clones and leaves out a portion. The repertoire holds fewer than 150,000 clones, with 85% as singletons. The specimen sequenced was peripheral blood. The receptors shown here come from a human donor in a cohort sampled during active COVID-19. CDR3s include the opening cysteine and the closing phenylalanine or tryptophan. Fields, in order: J gene, clone size, V gene, D gene, CDR3 protein, CDR3 DNA. A D gene is named only where the DNA matches it firmly. Some rows have no size entry. The others give once, few or many, or a class for an expanded clone.

TRBJ2-7	NA	TRBV6-5	NA	CASSYSSQAFPYEQYF	TGTGCCAGCAGTTACTCTTCACAGGCCTTCCCTTACGAGCAGTACTTC
TRBJ1-3	NA	TRBV19	TRBD1	CASSRTGTGSHSSGNTIYF	TGTGCCAGTAGCCGGACCGGGACAGGAAGCCATAGCTCTGGAAACACCATATATTTT
TRBJ2-1	NA	TRBV19	TRBD2	CASSPRLAGGNEQFF	TGTGCCAGTAGTCCCCGACTAGCGGGGGGAAATGAGCAGTTCTTC
TRBJ2-1	few	TRBV9	TRBD1	CASSSRDRGYEQFF	TGTGCCAGCAGCAGCCGGGACAGGGGCTATGAGCAGTTCTTC
TRBJ2-2	NA	TRBV4-3	TRBD2	CASGLAGAANTGELFF	TGCGCCAGCGGACTAGCGGGGGCCGCGAACACCGGGGAGCTGTTTTTT
TRBJ1-2	NA	TRBV5-5	TRBD1	CASSKGQGAAYYGYTF	TGTGCCAGCAGCAAGGGACAGGGGGCAGCATACTATGGCTACACCTTC
TRBJ1-5	NA	TRBV7-2	TRBD1	CASSSNRGVGQPQHF	TGTGCCAGCAGCTCCAACAGGGGAGTCGGCCAGCCCCAGCATTTT
TRBJ2-3	once	TRBV5-1	NA	CASSAGLSTDTQYF	TGCGCCAGCAGCGCTGGACTGAGCACAGATACGCAGTATTTT
TRBJ2-5	NA	TRBV7-2	NA	CASSLGGSQETQYF	TGTGCCAGCAGCTTAGGGGGCTCCCAAGAGACCCAGTACTTC
TRBJ1-1	NA	TRBV7-2	NA	CASSQGTEAFF	TGTGCCAGCAGCCAGGGAACTGAAGCTTTCTTT
TRBJ1-3	NA	TRBV11-2	NA	CASSFSTGSGNTIYF	TGTGCCAGCAGCTTTTCGACGGGTAGTGGAAACACCATATATTTT
TRBJ1-1	NA	TRBV5-4	NA	CASSLMSEANTEAFF	TGTGCCAGCAGCTTGATGAGCGAGGCGAACACTGAAGCTTTCTTT
TRBJ2-2	NA	TRBV7-9	NA	CASTLLGVGTGELFF	TGTGCCAGCACCCTATTGGGCGTTGGTACCGGGGAGCTGTTTTTT
TRBJ1-1	NA	TRBV6-5	NA	CASSTGKLGDTEAFF	TGTGCCAGCAGCACAGGGAAATTAGGGGACACTGAAGCTTTCTTT
TRBJ2-3	NA	TRBV24-1	TRBD1	CATSDPPDRVF	TGTGCCACCAGTGACCCGCCGGACAGGGTTTTT
TRBJ2-7	NA	TRBV19	NA	CASSIADNIYEQYF	TGTGCCAGTAGTATCGCAGACAACATCTACGAGCAGTACTTC
TRBJ1-6	few	TRBV27	NA	CASSLYWTAPNSPLHF	TGTGCCAGCAGTTTATATTGGACAGCGCCGAATTCACCCCTCCACTTT
TRBJ2-7	NA	TRBV4-1	NA	CASSQVTLRGEQYF	TGCGCCAGCAGCCAAGTGACCCTCCGGGGCGAGCAGTACTTC
TRBJ1-5	NA	TRBV19	NA	CASSIGQGRQPQHF	TGTGCCAGTAGTATAGGGCAGGGCAGGCAGCCCCAGCATTTT
TRBJ2-2	NA	TRBV3-1/TRBV3-2	NA	CASSYLGGANPGELFF	TGTGCCAGCAGCTACCTAGGCGGGGCAAACCCCGGGGAGCTGTTTTTT
TRBJ2-7	NA	TRBV6-6	TRBD1	CASARTGGYEQYF	TGTGCCAGCGCTAGGACAGGAGGTTACGAGCAGTACTTC
TRBJ2-7	NA	TRBV7-2	NA	CASSPGPLWAGSSYEQYF	TGTGCCAGCAGCCCCGGGCCCCTCTGGGCGGGGTCCTCCTACGAGCAGTACTTC
TRBJ2-7	NA	TRBV19	TRBD1	CASSLWTGTYEQYF	TGTGCCAGTAGTCTTTGGACAGGAACCTACGAGCAGTACTTC
TRBJ2-7	few	TRBV5-1	NA	CASSSPGAGEQYF	TGCGCCAGCAGCTCCCCAGGGGCAGGGGAGCAGTACTTC
TRBJ1-2	NA	TRBV12-3/TRBV12-4	NA	CASSRTANYGYTF	TGTGCCAGCAGCAGGACAGCTAACTATGGCTACACCTTC
TRBJ2-2	NA	TRBV9	TRBD1	CASSVAFGQGNTGELFF	TGTGCCAGCAGCGTAGCCTTCGGACAGGGCAACACCGGGGAGCTGTTTTTT
TRBJ2-3	NA	TRBV7-3	TRBD1	CASSLQGVETDTQYF	TGTGCCAGCAGCTTACAGGGGGTCGAGACAGATACGCAGTATTTT
TRBJ1-3	NA	TRBV29-1	NA	CSVDGGMSSGNTIYF	TGCAGCGTTGATGGAGGGATGAGCTCTGGAAACACCATATATTTT
TRBJ1-5	NA	TRBV27	TRBD1	CASSPPGTGVRQPQHF	TGTGCCAGCAGTCCCCCCGGGACAGGGGTTCGTCAGCCCCAGCATTTT
TRBJ2-3	NA	TRBV5-1	NA	CASSLAWTGGSADTQYF	TGCGCCAGCAGCTTGGCCTGGACGGGGGGCTCTGCAGATACGCAGTATTTT
TRBJ1-5	few	TRBV6-6	NA	CASSRSTGISNQPQHF	TGTGCCAGCAGCCGATCCACAGGTATAAGCAATCAGCCCCAGCATTTT
TRBJ1-4	NA	TRBV3-1/TRBV3-2	NA	CASSQGRGLGEKLFF	TGTGCCAGCAGCCAAGGGAGGGGTTTGGGTGAAAAACTGTTTTTT
TRBJ1-2	NA	TRBV6-5	NA	CASTSGSRDGYTF	TGTGCCAGCACGTCGGGTTCTCGCGATGGCTACACCTTC
TRBJ1-1	NA	TRBV10-3	TRBD1	CAIRETGAEAFF	TGTGCCATCAGGGAGACAGGGGCTGAAGCTTTCTTT
TRBJ2-5	few	TRBV7-7	NA	CASSPPGGYQETQYF	TGTGCCAGCAGCCCTCCTGGAGGGTATCAAGAGACCCAGTACTTC
TRBJ2-4	NA	TRBV5-1	NA	CASSATDLAKNIQYF	TGCGCCAGCAGCGCGACAGACCTAGCCAAAAACATTCAGTACTTC
TRBJ2-1	NA	TRBV18	NA	CASSWVLDTYRNEQFF	TGTGCCAGCTCATGGGTGTTGGACACCTATCGGAATGAGCAGTTCTTC
TRBJ1-5	NA	TRBV2	TRBD1	CASGGGQGRNQPQHF	TGTGCCAGCGGCGGGGGACAGGGGCGCAATCAGCCCCAGCATTTT
TRBJ1-1	NA	TRBV30	NA	CAWSVLSEAFF	TGTGCCTGGAGTGTACTGTCTGAAGCTTTCTTT
TRBJ1-4	NA	TRBV4-1	NA	CATSQLPYQRGEGTNEKLFF	TGCGCCACCAGCCAACTCCCCTACCAGAGGGGGGAGGGAACTAATGAAAAACTGTTTTTT
TRBJ1-6	NA	TRBV3-1/TRBV3-2	TRBD1	CASSLDRGGSPLHF	TGTGCCAGCAGCCTCGACAGGGGAGGCTCACCCCTCCACTTT
TRBJ2-1	NA	TRBV5-1	TRBD1	CASSQGQDLYNEQFF	TGCGCCAGCAGCCAGGGACAGGATCTCTACAATGAGCAGTTCTTC
TRBJ1-1	once	TRBV3-1/TRBV3-2	NA	CASNPTDGRGINTEAFF	TGTGCCAGCAACCCAACGGACGGCCGGGGGATCAACACTGAAGCTTTCTTT
TRBJ1-1	NA	TRBV4-1	NA	CASSQDGNTEAFF	TGCGCCAGCAGCCAAGACGGGAACACTGAAGCTTTCTTT
TRBJ1-3	NA	TRBV29-1	NA	CSVVGQNSGNTIYF	TGCAGCGTTGTAGGACAGAACTCTGGAAACACCATATATTTT
TRBJ1-5	NA	TRBV6-2/TRBV6-3	NA	CASSYPSPKGGNQPQHF	TGTGCCAGCAGTTACCCCTCGCCGAAAGGAGGCAATCAGCCCCAGCATTTT
TRBJ2-6	NA	TRBV28	TRBD1	CASSFSGTGGTGANVLTF	TGTGCCAGCAGTTTTTCCGGGACAGGGGGGACTGGGGCCAACGTCCTGACTTTC
TRBJ2-2	NA	TRBV24-1	TRBD1	CATSRGTGINTGELFF	TGTGCCACCAGTCGAGGGACAGGGATTAACACCGGGGAGCTGTTTTTT
TRBJ1-1	NA	TRBV11-2	NA	CASSTFRGTEAFF	TGTGCCAGCAGCACCTTCAGGGGAACTGAAGCTTTCTTT
TRBJ1-5	NA	TRBV6-5	NA	CASSGQYSNQPQHF	TGTGCCAGCTCAGGGCAGTATAGCAATCAGCCCCAGCATTTT
TRBJ2-7	NA	TRBV6-6	TRBD1	CASSYQGTDPLGQYF	TGTGCCAGCAGTTACCAGGGGACAGATCCTCTCGGGCAGTACTTC
TRBJ2-1	NA	TRBV7-2	NA	CASSFTGSLDNEQFF	TGTGCCAGCAGCTTTACAGGGAGCTTAGACAATGAGCAGTTCTTC
TRBJ2-7	NA	TRBV12-2	NA	CASRLATGQAAYEQYF	TGTGCAAGTCGCTTAGCGACAGGACAGGCCGCCTACGAGCAGTACTTC